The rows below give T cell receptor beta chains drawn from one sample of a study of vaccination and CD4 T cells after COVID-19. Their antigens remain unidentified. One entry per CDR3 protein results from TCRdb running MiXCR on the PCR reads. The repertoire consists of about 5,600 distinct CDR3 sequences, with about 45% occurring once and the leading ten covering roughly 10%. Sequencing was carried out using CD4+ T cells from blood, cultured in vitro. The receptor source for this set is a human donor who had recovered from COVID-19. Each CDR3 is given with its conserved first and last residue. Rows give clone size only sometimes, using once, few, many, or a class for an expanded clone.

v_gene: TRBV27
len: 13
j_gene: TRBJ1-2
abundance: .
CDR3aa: CASSQGTFYGYTF

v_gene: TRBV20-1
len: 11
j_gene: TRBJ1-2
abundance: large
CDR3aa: CSARMGYGYTF

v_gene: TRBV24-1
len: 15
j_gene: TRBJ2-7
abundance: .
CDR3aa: CATSLFGGGREEQYF

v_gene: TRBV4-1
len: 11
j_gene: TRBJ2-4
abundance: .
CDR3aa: CASSWEDIQYF

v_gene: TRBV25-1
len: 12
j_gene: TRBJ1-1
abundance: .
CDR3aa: CASSGDRAEAFF

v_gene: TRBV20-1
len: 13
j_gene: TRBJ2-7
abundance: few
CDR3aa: CSASAPGPTEGYF

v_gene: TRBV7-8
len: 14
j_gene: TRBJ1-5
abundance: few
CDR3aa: CASSLAQGNQPQHF

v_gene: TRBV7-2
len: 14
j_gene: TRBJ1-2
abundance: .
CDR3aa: CASSSDRANYGYTF

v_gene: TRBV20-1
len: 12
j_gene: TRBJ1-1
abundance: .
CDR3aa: CSARWGAISGFF

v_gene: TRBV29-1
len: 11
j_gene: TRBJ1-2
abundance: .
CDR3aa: CSARIGGGYTF

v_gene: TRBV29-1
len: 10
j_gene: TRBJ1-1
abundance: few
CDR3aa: CSVGDTEAFF

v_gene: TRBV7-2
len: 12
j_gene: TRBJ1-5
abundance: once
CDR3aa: CASSLASGPQHF

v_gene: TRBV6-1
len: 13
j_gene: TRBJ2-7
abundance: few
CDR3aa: CASRARGPGEQYF

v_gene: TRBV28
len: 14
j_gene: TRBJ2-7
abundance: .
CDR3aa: CASSLFGGRVEQYF

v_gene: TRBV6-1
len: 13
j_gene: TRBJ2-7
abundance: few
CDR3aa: CASSGAPVNEQYF

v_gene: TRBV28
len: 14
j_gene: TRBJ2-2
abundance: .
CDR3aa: CASILQRGTGELFF

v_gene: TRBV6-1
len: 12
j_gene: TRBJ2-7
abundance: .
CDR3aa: CASSDFRYEQYF

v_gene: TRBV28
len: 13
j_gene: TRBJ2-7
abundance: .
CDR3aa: CASSLGRIYEQYF

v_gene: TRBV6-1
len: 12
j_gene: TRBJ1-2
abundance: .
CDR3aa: CASSMRGYGYTF

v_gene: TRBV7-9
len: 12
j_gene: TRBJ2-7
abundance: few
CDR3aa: CASSLAPHEQYF

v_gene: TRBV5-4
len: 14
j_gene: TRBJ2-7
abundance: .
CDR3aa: CASSLGWDTYEQYF

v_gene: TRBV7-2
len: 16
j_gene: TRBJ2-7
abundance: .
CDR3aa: CASSLQPSGVVGEQYF

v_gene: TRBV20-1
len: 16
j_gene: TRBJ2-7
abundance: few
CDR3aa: CSARGSSGARSYEQYF

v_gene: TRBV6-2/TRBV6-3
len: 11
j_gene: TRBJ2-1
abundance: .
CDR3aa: CASSYRLEQFF

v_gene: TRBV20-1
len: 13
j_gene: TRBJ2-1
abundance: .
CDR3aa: CSAKGEGFNEQFF

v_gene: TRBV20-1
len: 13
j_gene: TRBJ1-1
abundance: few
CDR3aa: CSAKGGANTEAFF

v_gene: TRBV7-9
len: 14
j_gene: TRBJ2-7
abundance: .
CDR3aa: CASRQTSGDYEQYF

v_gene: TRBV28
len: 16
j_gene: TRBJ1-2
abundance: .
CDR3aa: CASISGGTEIGYGYTF

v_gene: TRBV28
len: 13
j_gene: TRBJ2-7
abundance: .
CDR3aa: CASSLGGSYEQYF

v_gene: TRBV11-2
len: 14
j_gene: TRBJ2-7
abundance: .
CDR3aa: CASSPAAGVYEQYF